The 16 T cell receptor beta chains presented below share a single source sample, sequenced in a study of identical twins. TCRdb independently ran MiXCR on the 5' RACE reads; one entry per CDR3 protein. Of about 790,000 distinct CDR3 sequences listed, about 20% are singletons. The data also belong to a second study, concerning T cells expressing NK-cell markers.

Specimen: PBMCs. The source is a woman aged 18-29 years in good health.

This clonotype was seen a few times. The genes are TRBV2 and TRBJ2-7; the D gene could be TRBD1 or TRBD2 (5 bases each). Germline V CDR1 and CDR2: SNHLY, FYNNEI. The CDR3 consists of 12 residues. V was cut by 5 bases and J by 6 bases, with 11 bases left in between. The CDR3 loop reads CASSQTGTEQYF. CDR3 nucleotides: TGTGCCAGCAGTCAAACCGGGACCGAGCAGTACTTC.

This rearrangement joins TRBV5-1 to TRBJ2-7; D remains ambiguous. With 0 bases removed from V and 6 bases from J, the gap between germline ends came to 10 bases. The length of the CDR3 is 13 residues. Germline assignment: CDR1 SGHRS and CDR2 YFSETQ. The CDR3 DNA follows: TGCGCCAGCAGCTTGGGGACCTTTCTCGAGCAGTACTTC. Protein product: CASSLGTFLEQYF. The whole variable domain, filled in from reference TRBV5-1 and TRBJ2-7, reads KAGVTQTPRYLIKTRGQQVTLSCSPISGHRSVSWYQQTPGQGLQFLFEYFSETQRNKGNFPGRFSGRQFSNSRSEMNVSTLELGDSALYLCASSLGTFLEQYFGPGTRLTVT.

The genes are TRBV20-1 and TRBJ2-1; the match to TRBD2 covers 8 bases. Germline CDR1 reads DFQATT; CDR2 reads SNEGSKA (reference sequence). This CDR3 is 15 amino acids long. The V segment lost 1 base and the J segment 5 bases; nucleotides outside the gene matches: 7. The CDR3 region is CSARARTSTNNEQFF. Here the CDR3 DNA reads TGCAGTGCTAGAGCTAGGACTAGCACGAACAATGAGCAGTTCTTC.

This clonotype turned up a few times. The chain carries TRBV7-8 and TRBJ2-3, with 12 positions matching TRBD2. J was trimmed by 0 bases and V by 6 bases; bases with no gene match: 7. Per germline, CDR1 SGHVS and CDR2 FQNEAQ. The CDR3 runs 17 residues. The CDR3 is CASRRTSGIASTDTQYF. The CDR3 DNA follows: TGTGCCAGCAGACGGACTAGCGGGATCGCTAGCACAGATACGCAGTATTTT.

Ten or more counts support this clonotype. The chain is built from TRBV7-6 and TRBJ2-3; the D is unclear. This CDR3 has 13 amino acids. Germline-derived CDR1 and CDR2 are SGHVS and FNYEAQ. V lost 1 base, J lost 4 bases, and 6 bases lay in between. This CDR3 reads CASSLVASDTQYF. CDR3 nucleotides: TGTGCCAGCAGCTTAGTGGCATCAGATACGCAGTATTTT.

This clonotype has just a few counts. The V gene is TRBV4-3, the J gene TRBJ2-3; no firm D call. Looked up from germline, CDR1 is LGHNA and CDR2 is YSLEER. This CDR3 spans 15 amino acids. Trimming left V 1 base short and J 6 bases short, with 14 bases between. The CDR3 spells CASSQAWASGDTQYF. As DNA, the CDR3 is TGCGCCAGCAGCCAAGCGTGGGCCAGTGGGGATACGCAGTATTTT.

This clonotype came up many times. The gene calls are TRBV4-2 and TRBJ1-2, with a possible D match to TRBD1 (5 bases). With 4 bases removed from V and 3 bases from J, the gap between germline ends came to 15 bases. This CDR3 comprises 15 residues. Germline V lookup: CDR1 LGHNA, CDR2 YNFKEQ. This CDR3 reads CASSLHGGVHYGYTF. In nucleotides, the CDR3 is TGTGCCAGCAGCCTCCATGGGGGGGTACACTATGGCTACACCTTC.

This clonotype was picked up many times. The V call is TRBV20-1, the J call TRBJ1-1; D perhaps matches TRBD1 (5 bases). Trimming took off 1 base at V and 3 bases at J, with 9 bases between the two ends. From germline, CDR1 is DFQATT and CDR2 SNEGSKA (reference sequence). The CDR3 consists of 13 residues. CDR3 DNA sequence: TGCAGTGCTAGAGTAGGGGCGGACACTGAAGCTTTCTTT. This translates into CSARVGADTEAFF.

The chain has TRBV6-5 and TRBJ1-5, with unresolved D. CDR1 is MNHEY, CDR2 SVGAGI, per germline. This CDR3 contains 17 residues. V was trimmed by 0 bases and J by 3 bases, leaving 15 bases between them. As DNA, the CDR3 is TGTGCCAGCAGTTACTCGCCGCCTGGGCAGAACAATCAGCCCCAGCATTTT. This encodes CASSYSPPGQNNQPQHF.

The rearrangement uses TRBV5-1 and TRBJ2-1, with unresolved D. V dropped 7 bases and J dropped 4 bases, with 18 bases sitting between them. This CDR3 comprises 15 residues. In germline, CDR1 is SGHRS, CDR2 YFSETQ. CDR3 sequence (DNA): TGCGCCAGCGGTACAAGCCCGGGCCTTTACAATGAGCAGTTCTTC. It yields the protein CASGTSPGLYNEQFF.

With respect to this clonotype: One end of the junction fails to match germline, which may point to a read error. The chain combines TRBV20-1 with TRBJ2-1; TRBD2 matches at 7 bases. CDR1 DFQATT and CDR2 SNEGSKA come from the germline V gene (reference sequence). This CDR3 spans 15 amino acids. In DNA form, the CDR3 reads TGCTGTGCTAGAGATCTAGCGGCACGTTACAATGAGCAGTTCTTC. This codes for CCARDLAARYNEQFF.

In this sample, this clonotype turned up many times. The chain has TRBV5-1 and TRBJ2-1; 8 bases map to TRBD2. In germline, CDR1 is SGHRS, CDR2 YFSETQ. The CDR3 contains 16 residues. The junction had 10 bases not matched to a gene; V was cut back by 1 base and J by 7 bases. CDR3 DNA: TGCGCCAGCAGCTTGTCAAGCGGGAGTATTAAAAATGAGCAGTTCTTC. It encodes CASSLSSGSIKNEQFF.

DNA for the CDR3: TGCAGTGCTAGAGACTCAGGGGTGTCGGGAGGAAACATTCAGTACTTC. This codes for CSARDSGVSGGNIQYF. The chain uses TRBV20-1 and TRBJ2-4; tentatively, D is TRBD2 (7 bases). CDR3 length: 16 amino acids. Per germline, CDR1 DFQATT and CDR2 SNEGSKA (reference sequence). V was trimmed by 0 bases and J by 6 bases, leaving 18 bases between them.

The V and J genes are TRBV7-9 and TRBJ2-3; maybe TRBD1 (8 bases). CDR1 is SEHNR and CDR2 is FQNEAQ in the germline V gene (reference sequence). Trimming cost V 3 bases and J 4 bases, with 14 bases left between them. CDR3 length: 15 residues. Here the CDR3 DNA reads TGTGCCAGCAGCTTGCGACAGGGGAGGGCAGATACGCAGTATTTT. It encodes CASSLRQGRADTQYF. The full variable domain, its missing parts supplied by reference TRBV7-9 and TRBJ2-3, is DTGVSQNPRHKITKRGQNVTFRCDPISEHNRLYWYRQTLGQGPEFLTYFQNEAQLEKSRLLSDRFSAERPKGSFSTLEIQRTEQGDSAMYLCASSLRQGRADTQYFGPGTRLTVL.

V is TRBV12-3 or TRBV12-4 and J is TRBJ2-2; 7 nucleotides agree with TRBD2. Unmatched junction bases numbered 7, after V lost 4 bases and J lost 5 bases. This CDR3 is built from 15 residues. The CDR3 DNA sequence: TGTGCCAGCAGTTCCTTCGGGACTACTACCGGGGAGCTGTTTTTT. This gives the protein CASSSFGTTTGELFF.

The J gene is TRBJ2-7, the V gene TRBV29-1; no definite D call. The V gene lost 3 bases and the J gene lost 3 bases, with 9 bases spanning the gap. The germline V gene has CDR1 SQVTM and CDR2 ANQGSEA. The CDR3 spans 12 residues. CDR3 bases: TGCAGCGTTGAGAGGCAGAACTACGAGCAGTACTTC. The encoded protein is CSVERQNYEQYF.